Listed below are T cell receptor beta chains from one sample, sequenced in a study of T cell responses to AZD1222 COVID-19 vaccine. Libraries were prepared by immunoSEQ multiplex PCR; TCRdb keeps only in-frame clonotypes and omits some of them. The repertoire holds more than 95,000 clones, with around 83% as singletons. The sequencing here drew on peripheral blood, taken 28 days after the second AZD1222 dose. These receptor sequences come from an adult who received the AZD1222 COVID-19 vaccine. CDR3s include the opening cysteine and the closing phenylalanine or tryptophan. A D gene is named only where the DNA matches it firmly. Some rows have no size entry. The others give once, few or many, or a class for an expanded clone.

v_gene	abundance	j_gene	d_gene	CDR3aa	CDR3nt
TRBV6-5	-	TRBJ1-5	-	CASSYSQDNQPQHF	TGTGCCAGCAGTTACTCGCAGGACAATCAGCCCCAGCATTTT
TRBV18	-	TRBJ2-2	-	CASSPGHLNTGELFF	TGTGCCAGCTCGCCGGGACACTTAAACACCGGGGAGCTGTTTTTT
TRBV7-2	few	TRBJ2-5	-	CASSAPRPTSQETQYF	TGTGCCAGCAGCGCTCCACGACCGACTAGCCAAGAGACCCAGTACTTC
TRBV6-5	-	TRBJ2-5	-	CASSYSGTQETQYF	TGTGCCAGCAGTTACTCTGGCACACAAGAGACCCAGTACTTC
TRBV5-4	-	TRBJ1-3	-	CASSLGGRQGSGNTIYF	TGTGCCAGCAGCTTGGGAGGCAGGCAGGGATCTGGAAACACCATATATTTT
TRBV14	-	TRBJ1-1	-	CASSQVINTEAFF	TGTGCCAGCAGCCAAGTCATCAACACTGAAGCTTTCTTT
TRBV19	-	TRBJ2-1	-	CASREQGYEQFF	TGTGCCAGTAGGGAACAGGGATACGAGCAGTTCTTC
TRBV10-1	-	TRBJ1-2	-	CASSEGGGYTF	TGCGCCAGCAGTGAGGGGGGTGGCTACACCTTC
TRBV10-3	once	TRBJ2-7	-	CASLGHLSLYEQYF	TGTGCCAGTCTTGGACACCTCTCCCTCTACGAGCAGTACTTC
TRBV7-9	-	TRBJ2-3	-	CASSLGGTPTDTQYF	TGTGCCAGCAGCTTAGGAGGGACACCCACAGATACGCAGTATTTT
TRBV6-6	-	TRBJ1-2	-	CASSYDGGARGYTF	TGTGCCAGCAGTTACGATGGGGGGGCTAGAGGCTACACCTTC
TRBV27	-	TRBJ1-2	-	CASSLKAGQFNYGYTF	TGTGCCAGCAGTTTAAAGGCAGGGCAATTTAACTATGGCTACACCTTC
TRBV5-1	-	TRBJ1-1	TRBD1	CASSLGTGQGTEAFF	TGCGCCAGCAGCTTGGGAACGGGACAGGGCACTGAAGCTTTCTTT
TRBV3-1/TRBV3-2	-	TRBJ2-3	TRBD2	CASSRVTSGGPDTDTQYF	TGTGCCAGCAGCCGAGTTACTAGCGGGGGGCCCGACACAGATACGCAGTATTTT
TRBV30	few	TRBJ1-1	-	CAWRERTYTEAFF	TGTGCCTGGAGAGAAAGGACCTACACTGAAGCTTTCTTT
TRBV30	-	TRBJ1-4	-	CAWSVSGTKATNEKLFF	TGTGCCTGGAGTGTATCCGGGACGAAAGCAACTAATGAAAAACTGTTTTTT